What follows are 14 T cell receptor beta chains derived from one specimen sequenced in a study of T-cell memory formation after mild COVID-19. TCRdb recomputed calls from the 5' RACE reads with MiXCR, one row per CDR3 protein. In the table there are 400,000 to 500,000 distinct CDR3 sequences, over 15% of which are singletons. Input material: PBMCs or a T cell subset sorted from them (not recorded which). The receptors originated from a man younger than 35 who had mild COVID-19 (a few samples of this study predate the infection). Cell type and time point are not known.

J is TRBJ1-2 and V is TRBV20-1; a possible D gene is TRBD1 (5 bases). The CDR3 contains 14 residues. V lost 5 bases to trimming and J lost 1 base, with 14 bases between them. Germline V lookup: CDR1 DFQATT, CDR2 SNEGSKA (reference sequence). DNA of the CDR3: TGCAGTGCTTCACCGGGACCTAGTAACTATGGCTACACCTTC. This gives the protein CSASPGPSNYGYTF.

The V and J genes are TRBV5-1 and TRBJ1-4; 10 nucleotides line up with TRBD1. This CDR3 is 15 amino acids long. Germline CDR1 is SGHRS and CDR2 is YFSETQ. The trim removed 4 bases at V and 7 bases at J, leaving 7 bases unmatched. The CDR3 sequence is CASSLTGGWGEKLFF. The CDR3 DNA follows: TGCGCCAGCAGCCTGACAGGGGGCTGGGGTGAAAAACTGTTTTTT.

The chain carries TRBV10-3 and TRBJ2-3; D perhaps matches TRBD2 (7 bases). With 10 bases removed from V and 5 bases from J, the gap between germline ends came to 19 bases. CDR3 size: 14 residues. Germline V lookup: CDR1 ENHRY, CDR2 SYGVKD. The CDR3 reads CATRQRGAEDTQYF. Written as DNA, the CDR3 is TGTGCCACCCGCCAACGGGGGGCGGAAGATACGCAGTATTTT.

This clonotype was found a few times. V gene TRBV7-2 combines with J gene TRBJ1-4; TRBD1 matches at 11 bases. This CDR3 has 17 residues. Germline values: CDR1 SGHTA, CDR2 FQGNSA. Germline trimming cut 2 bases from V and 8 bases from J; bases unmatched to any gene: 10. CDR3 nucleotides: TGTGCCAGCAGCTTACGTGCCCGGGGACAGGGGGACGAAAAACTGTTTTTT. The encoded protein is CASSLRARGQGDEKLFF.

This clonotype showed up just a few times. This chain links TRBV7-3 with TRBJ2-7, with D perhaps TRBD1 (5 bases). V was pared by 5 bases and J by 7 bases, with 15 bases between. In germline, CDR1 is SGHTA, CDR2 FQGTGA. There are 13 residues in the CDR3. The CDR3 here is CASSKSPGWEQYF. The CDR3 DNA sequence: TGTGCCAGCAGCAAATCCCCAGGGTGGGAGCAGTACTTC.

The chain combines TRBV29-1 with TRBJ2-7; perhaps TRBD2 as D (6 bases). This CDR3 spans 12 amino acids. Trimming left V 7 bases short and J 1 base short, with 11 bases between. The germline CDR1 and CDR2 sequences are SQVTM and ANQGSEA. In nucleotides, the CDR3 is TGCAGCGGGGGGACTGGATCCTACGAGCAGTACTTC. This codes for CSGGTGSYEQYF.

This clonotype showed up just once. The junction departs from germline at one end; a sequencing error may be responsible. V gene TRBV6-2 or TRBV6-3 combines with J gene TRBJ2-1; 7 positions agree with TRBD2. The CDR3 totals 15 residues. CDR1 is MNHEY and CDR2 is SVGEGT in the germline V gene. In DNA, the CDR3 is TGTGACAGCAGTTTCACGGGGGGTGCCCAAAATGAGCAGTTCTTC. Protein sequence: CDSSFTGGAQNEQFF.

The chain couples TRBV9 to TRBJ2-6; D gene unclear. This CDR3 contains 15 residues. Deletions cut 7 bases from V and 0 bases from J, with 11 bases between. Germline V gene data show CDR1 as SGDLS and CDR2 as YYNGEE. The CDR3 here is CASGPFSSGANVLTF. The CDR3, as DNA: TGTGCCAGCGGGCCCTTCAGCTCTGGGGCCAACGTCCTGACTTTC.

The CDR3 DNA reads TGTGCCAGCACCCCAGCCGGGACGAGGTACAATGAGCAGTTCTTC. Amino acid sequence: CASTPAGTRYNEQFF. The J gene is TRBJ2-1, the V gene TRBV11-2; the D gene could be TRBD1 or TRBD2 (5 bases each). The CDR3 spans 15 residues. Germline V CDR1 and CDR2: SGHAT, FQNNGV. Trimming removed 7 bases at V and 4 bases at J, with 17 bases between.

CDR3 in DNA: TGCAGTGCCCGAACAGGGAACTACGAGCAGTACGTC. Residues: CSARTGNYEQYV. V is TRBV20-1 and J is TRBJ2-7; D is possibly TRBD1 (6 bases). This CDR3 has 12 amino acids. Germline V gives CDR1 DFQATT, CDR2 SNEGSKA (reference sequence). With 6 bases removed from V and 3 bases from J, the gap between germline ends came to 12 bases.

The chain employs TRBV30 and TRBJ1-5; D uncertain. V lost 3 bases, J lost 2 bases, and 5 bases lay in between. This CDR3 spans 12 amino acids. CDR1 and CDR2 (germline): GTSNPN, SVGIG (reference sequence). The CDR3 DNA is TGTGCCTGGAGGTTCGGCAATCAGCCCCAGCATTTT. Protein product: CAWRFGNQPQHF.

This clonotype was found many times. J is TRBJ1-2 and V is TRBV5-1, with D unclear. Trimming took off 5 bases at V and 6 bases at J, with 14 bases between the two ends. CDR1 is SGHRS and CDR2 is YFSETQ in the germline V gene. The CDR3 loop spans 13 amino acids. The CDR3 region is CASRPSVVDGYTF. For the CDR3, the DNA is TGCGCCAGCAGACCCAGTGTGGTGGATGGCTACACCTTC. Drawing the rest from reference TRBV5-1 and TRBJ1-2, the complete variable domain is KAGVTQTPRYLIKTRGQQVTLSCSPISGHRSVSWYQQTPGQGLQFLFEYFSETQRNKGNFPGRFSGRQFSNSRSEMNVSTLELGDSALYLCASRPSVVDGYTFGSGTRLTVV.

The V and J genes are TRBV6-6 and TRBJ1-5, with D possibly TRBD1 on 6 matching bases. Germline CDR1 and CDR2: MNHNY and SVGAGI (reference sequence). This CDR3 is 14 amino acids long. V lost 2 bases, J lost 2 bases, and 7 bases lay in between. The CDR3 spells CASSYEGGNQPQHF. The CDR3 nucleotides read TGTGCCAGCAGTTACGAGGGGGGCAATCAGCCCCAGCATTTT.

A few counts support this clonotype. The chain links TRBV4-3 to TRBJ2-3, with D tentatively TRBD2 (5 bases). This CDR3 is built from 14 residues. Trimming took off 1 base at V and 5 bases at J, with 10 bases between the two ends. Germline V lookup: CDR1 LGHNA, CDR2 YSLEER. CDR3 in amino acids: CASSQVRAGDTQYF. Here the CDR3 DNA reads TGCGCCAGCAGCCAAGTTAGGGCGGGAGATACGCAGTATTTT.